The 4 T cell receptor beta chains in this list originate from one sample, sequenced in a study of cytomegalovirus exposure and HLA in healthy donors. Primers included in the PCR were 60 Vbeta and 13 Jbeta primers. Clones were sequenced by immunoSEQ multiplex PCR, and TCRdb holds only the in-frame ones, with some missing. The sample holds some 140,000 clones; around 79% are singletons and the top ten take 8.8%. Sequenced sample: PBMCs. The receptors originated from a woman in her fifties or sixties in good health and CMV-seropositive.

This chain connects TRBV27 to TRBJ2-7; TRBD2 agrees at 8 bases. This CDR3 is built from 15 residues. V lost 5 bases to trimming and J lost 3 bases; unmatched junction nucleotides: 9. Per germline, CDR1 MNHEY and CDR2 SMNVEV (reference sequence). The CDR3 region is CASSPLRGAYYEQYF. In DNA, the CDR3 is TGTGCCAGCAGTCCTTTGCGGGGGGCCTACTACGAGCAGTACTTC.

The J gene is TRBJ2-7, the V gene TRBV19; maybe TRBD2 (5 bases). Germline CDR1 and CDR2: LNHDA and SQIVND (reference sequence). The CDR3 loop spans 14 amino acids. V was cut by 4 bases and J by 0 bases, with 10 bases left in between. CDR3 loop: CASSRGMGSYEQYF. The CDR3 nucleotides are TGTGCCAGTAGTAGAGGGATGGGCTCCTACGAGCAGTACTTC.

This chain's CDR3 is CASSPLEGSNTEAFF. The CDR3 nucleotides are TGTGCCAGCAGCCCTCTGGAGGGTAGCAACACTGAAGCTTTCTTT. The genes are TRBV4-2 and TRBJ1-1, with D hard to call. Germline CDR1 is LGHNA and CDR2 is YNFKEQ. The CDR3 has 15 residues. V dropped 4 bases and J dropped 2 bases, with 14 bases sitting between them.

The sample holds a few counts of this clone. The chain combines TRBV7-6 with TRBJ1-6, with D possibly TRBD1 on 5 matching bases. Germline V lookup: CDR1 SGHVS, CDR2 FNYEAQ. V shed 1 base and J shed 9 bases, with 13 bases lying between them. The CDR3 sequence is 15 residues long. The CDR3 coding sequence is TGTGCCAGCAGCTTAGGGGGACCGGGAGGTTCACCCCTCCACTTT. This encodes CASSLGGPGGSPLHF.